Presented here are 29 T cell receptor beta chains from one specimen sequenced in a study of vaccination and CD4 T cells after COVID-19. These receptors have no identified antigens. An Oncomine TCR Beta short-read assay was used to sequence the DNA from cultured CD4+ T cells. TCRdb reprocessed the PCR reads with MiXCR, giving one entry per CDR3 protein. Here the sample spans about 7,100 distinct CDR3 sequences, around 70% being singletons. Treatment denoted: roughly nine-day PBMC culture with coronavirus spike peptide pools or control peptides (ViraFEST assay). The sequencing sample was made of CD4+ T cells from blood, cultured in vitro. These receptors came from a human donor who had recovered from COVID-19.

By frequency in the sample, this clonotype is medium-sized (0.01 to 0.1%). V and J are TRBV4-3 and TRBJ2-7; D could derive from TRBD1 or TRBD2 (5 bases each). Germline values: CDR1 LGHNA, CDR2 YSLEER. This CDR3 region has 15 residues. V shed 4 bases and J shed 2 bases, with 15 bases lying between them. The CDR3 nucleotides read TGCGCCAGCAGCCTTGGGGGAAGTGGGGCCTACGAGCAGTACTTC. Residues: CASSLGGSGAYEQYF.

V and J are TRBV7-2 and TRBJ2-5; TRBD1 agrees at 7 bases. Unmatched junction bases numbered 0, after V lost 0 bases and J lost 2 bases. The CDR3 is made up of 14 amino acids. From germline, CDR1 is SGHTA and CDR2 FQGNSA. Written as DNA, the CDR3 is TGTGCCAGCAGCTTAGCGGGACAGCAAGAGACCCAGTACTTC. Amino acids: CASSLAGQQETQYF.

This clonotype turned up a few times. V is TRBV20-1 and J is TRBJ1-5, with D hard to call. The germline V gene has CDR1 DFQATT and CDR2 SNEGSKA (reference sequence). This CDR3 comprises 14 residues. V dropped 7 bases and J dropped 7 bases, with 20 bases sitting between them. The CDR3 nucleotides read TGCAGTGTAAGACGGGCGGGAAGGCACCAGCCCCAGCATTTT. Residues: CSVRRAGRHQPQHF.

This clonotype has only a few counts. V and J are TRBV6-5 and TRBJ1-5, with no clear D. Trimming shortened V by 4 bases and J by 5 bases, and 12 bases separated the two germline ends. CDR1 is MNHEY and CDR2 is SVGAGI in the germline V gene. CDR3 length: 14 amino acids. The CDR3 loop is CASSSEFSDQPQHF. CDR3 coding DNA: TGTGCCAGCAGTTCCGAATTTTCCGATCAGCCCCAGCATTTT.

This clonotype was found a few times. The V gene is TRBV28, the J gene TRBJ1-4; maybe TRBD1 (5 bases). CDR1 is MDHEN and CDR2 is SYDVKM in the germline V gene. The CDR3 sequence is 11 residues long. The V end was cut by 6 bases, the J end by 12 bases, with 11 bases between. The CDR3: CASRPGLELFF. In DNA form, the CDR3 reads TGTGCCAGCAGACCAGGGTTGGAACTGTTTTTT.

DNA of the CDR3: TGTGCCAGCATCGCAGGGCGCCCCGCCGGCGAGCAGTACTTC. Translating gives CASIAGRPAGEQYF. The V and J genes are TRBV2 and TRBJ2-7; a possible D gene is TRBD1 (5 bases). Deletions cut 7 bases from V and 6 bases from J, with 19 bases between. Germline V lookup: CDR1 SNHLY, CDR2 FYNNEI. This CDR3 region has 14 residues.

The V and J genes are TRBV7-2 and TRBJ2-7; the match to TRBD2 covers 8 bases. Germline V gives CDR1 SGHTA, CDR2 FQGNSA. Trimming cost V 1 base and J 3 bases; bases outside gene matches: 5. This CDR3 is 15 amino acids long. The CDR3 DNA follows: TGTGCCAGCAGCTTAGAGGGACTAGTGGTCTACGAGCAGTACTTC. Translation: CASSLEGLVVYEQYF.

This clonotype was observed a single time. V is TRBV4-1 and J is TRBJ1-1; D uncertain. Deletions cut 1 base from V and 11 bases from J, with 20 bases between. The CDR3 contains 15 residues. Germline-derived CDR1 and CDR2 are MGHRA and YSYEKL. The CDR3 DNA follows: TGCGCCAGCAGCCAAGGGTGGACGGAGCAGGTTCGGGCTTTCTTT. This sequence encodes CASSQGWTEQVRAFF.

This clonotype was detected only a few times. This chain joins TRBV27 and TRBJ1-6; TRBD1 aligns across 7 bases. Germline CDR1 and CDR2: MNHEY and SMNVEV (reference sequence). Trimming removed 4 bases from V and 7 bases from J; junction bases left unmatched: 7. The CDR3 has 15 residues. The CDR3 protein is CASSSKGAWNSPLHF. The CDR3 bases are TGTGCCAGCAGTTCCAAGGGGGCGTGGAATTCACCCCTCCACTTT.

The table lists this clonotype with a few counts. This chain links TRBV10-1 with TRBJ2-3; 14 bases are a match to TRBD2. CDR3 length: 15 residues. V shed 8 bases, J shed 5 bases, and the junction held 6 bases outside the gene matches. The germline CDR1 and CDR2 sequences are WNHNN and SYGVQD (reference sequence). CDR3 DNA: TGCGCCAGCTCGCCGGGGACTAGCGGGAGAGATACGCAGTATTTT. It encodes CASSPGTSGRDTQYF.

The chain uses TRBV6-2 or TRBV6-3 and TRBJ2-5; D uncertain. The CDR3 extends over 11 amino acids. Germline CDR1 is MNHEY and CDR2 is SVGEGT. Trimming pared 3 bases from V and 5 bases from J, leaving 4 bases between. DNA of the CDR3: TGTGCCAGCAGTTATGGGGAGACCCAGTACTTC. It translates to CASSYGETQYF.

V gene TRBV10-1 combines with J gene TRBJ2-1; TRBD1 aligns across 12 bases. CDR1 is WNHNN and CDR2 is SYGVQD in the germline V gene (reference sequence). V gave up 5 bases and J gave up 7 bases; unmatched junction bases: 6. This CDR3 contains 15 residues. CDR3 nucleotide sequence: TGCGCCAGCAGTCCCGGGACAGGGGGCAAGAATGAGCAGTTCTTC. Translating it yields CASSPGTGGKNEQFF.

V usage is TRBV24-1 and J usage is TRBJ1-1; the D is unclear. The CDR3 has 11 residues. The V gene lost 6 bases and the J gene lost 0 bases, with 1 base spanning the gap. Germline V gene data show CDR1 as KGHDR and CDR2 as SFDVKD. As DNA, the CDR3 is TGTGCCACCAGTCTGAACACTGAAGCTTTCTTT. It translates to CATSLNTEAFF.

This clonotype was recorded a few times. The J gene is TRBJ2-3, the V gene TRBV19; a weak D match, TRBD1 (5 bases). Germline V lookup: CDR1 LNHDA, CDR2 SQIVND (reference sequence). CDR3 length: 16 residues. Trimming removed 4 bases at V and 2 bases at J, with 16 bases between. For the CDR3, the DNA is TGTGCCAGTAGTAAAAGGGGTGTTGGTGTCACAGATACGCAGTATTTT. Amino acids: CASSKRGVGVTDTQYF.

The genes are TRBV24-1 and TRBJ2-3, with TRBD2 identical over 13 bases. The V gene's germline CDR1 is KGHDR and CDR2 SFDVKD. V lost 4 bases to trimming and J lost 4 bases; unmatched junction nucleotides: 7. The CDR3 covers 17 residues. The CDR3 loop reads CATSDPLGLAGADTQYF. The DNA of the CDR3 is TGTGCCACCAGTGACCCACTTGGACTAGCGGGAGCAGATACGCAGTATTTT.

A few counts support this clonotype. V and J are TRBV7-2 and TRBJ1-6; D ambiguous. The CDR3 has 15 residues. The V end lost 6 bases, the J end lost 7 bases, and 16 bases lay between the germline ends. Germline CDR1 and CDR2: SGHTA and FQGNSA. The CDR3 region has the DNA TGTGCCAGCAGACCTCAGACCCTGGACAATTCACCCCTCCACTTT. Translating it yields CASRPQTLDNSPLHF.

The rearrangement uses TRBV20-1 and TRBJ1-2; D ambiguous. Trimming removed 1 base from V and 4 bases from J, with 13 bases in between. This CDR3 is built from 14 residues. CDR1 and CDR2 (germline): DFQATT, SNEGSKA (reference sequence). The CDR3, as DNA: TGCAGTGCTAGAGGTCCCGGGGATTTCTATGGCTACACCTTC. Translated, it gives CSARGPGDFYGYTF.

The gene calls are TRBV5-4 and TRBJ1-2; D call uncertain. CDR1 and CDR2 (germline): SGHNT, YYREEE (reference sequence). There are 15 residues in the CDR3. Trimming pared 5 bases from V and 0 bases from J, leaving 14 bases between. CDR3: CASSSDFTTNYGYTF. CDR3 bases: TGTGCCAGCAGTTCCGACTTTACTACTAACTATGGCTACACCTTC.

The count of this clonotype is one. The V gene is TRBV7-3, the J gene TRBJ1-2; no reliable D call. Germline V lookup: CDR1 SGHTA, CDR2 FQGTGA. Trimming removed 0 bases at V and 8 bases at J, with 7 bases between. The CDR3 loop spans 12 amino acids. The CDR3: CASSLTGHGYTF. CDR3 DNA: TGTGCCAGCAGCTTAACGGGCCACGGCTACACCTTC.

The chain is built from TRBV10-1 and TRBJ2-1; D is undetermined. Trimming took 6 bases from V and 5 from J, leaving 11 bases between them. Germline CDR1 WNHNN, CDR2 SYGVQD (reference sequence). The CDR3 is made up of 13 amino acids. The CDR3 here is CASSVEVNNEQFF. The CDR3, as DNA: TGCGCCAGCAGCGTCGAGGTAAACAATGAGCAGTTCTTC.

The chain has TRBV10-1 and TRBJ2-7; 8 nucleotides agree with TRBD2. The CDR3 totals 15 residues. The junction had 5 bases not matched to a gene; V was cut back by 2 bases and J by 2 bases. From germline, CDR1 is WNHNN and CDR2 SYGVQD (reference sequence). CDR3 DNA: TGCGCCAGCAGTGAGCGGCAGCGGGAGCCCTACGAGCAGTACTTC. Translated, it gives CASSERQREPYEQYF.

The rearrangement links TRBV7-2 to TRBJ2-7; the D gene is possibly TRBD1 (6 bases). Germline V gene lookup returns CDR1 SGHTA and CDR2 FQGNSA. V was clipped by 4 bases and J by 7 bases, with 11 bases between them. The CDR3 runs 12 residues. CDR3 region: CASSYNRAEQYF. The CDR3 DNA reads as TGTGCCAGCAGCTACAACAGGGCTGAGCAGTACTTC.

V is TRBV24-1 and J is TRBJ2-3; D is possibly TRBD1 (5 bases). Trimming took off 2 bases at V and 1 base at J, with 9 bases between the two ends. Germline values: CDR1 KGHDR, CDR2 SFDVKD. The CDR3 covers 15 residues. CDR3 sequence reads: CATSDSGPRTDTQYF. CDR3 coding DNA: TGTGCCACCAGTGATTCAGGGCCACGCACAGATACGCAGTATTTT.

The V gene is TRBV20-1, the J gene TRBJ1-6; maybe TRBD1 (6 bases). This CDR3 spans 15 amino acids. Trimming stripped 4 bases from V and 8 bases from J, with 18 bases between. Germline V CDR1 and CDR2: DFQATT, SNEGSKA (reference sequence). The CDR3: CSATRGGAGDSPLHF. The CDR3 DNA reads as TGCAGTGCTACCCGCGGGGGGGCTGGTGATTCACCCCTCCACTTT.

This clonotype was seen more than once but under ten times. This chain joins TRBV27 and TRBJ1-5, with D maybe TRBD1 (6 bases). CDR1 is MNHEY and CDR2 is SMNVEV in the germline V gene (reference sequence). CDR3 length: 19 residues. With 0 bases removed from V and 1 base from J, the gap between germline ends came to 19 bases. The CDR3 nucleotides are TGTGCCAGCAGTTTATCCAGTACCGGGACAAGGATAAGCAATCAGCCCCAGCATTTT. As protein: CASSLSSTGTRISNQPQHF.

The chain is built from TRBV11-3 and TRBJ1-2; no clear D gene. The CDR3 contains 14 residues. Deletions cut 6 bases from V and 4 bases from J, with 15 bases between. In germline, CDR1 is SGHNT, CDR2 YENEEA. Here the CDR3 DNA reads TGTGCCAGCAGACATTGGACGGTTGTCTATGGCTACACCTTC. It yields the protein CASRHWTVVYGYTF.

J is TRBJ1-5 and V is TRBV7-2; TRBD1 aligns across 10 bases. CDR3 length equals 15 residues. Germline V gene lookup returns CDR1 SGHTA and CDR2 FQGNSA. The V and J ends lost 5 bases and 5 bases, in that order; junction bases with no gene match: 6. CDR3 residues: CASSLGTGDYQPQHF. The CDR3 DNA reads TGTGCCAGCAGCCTCGGGACAGGGGATTATCAGCCCCAGCATTTT.

The genes are TRBV18 and TRBJ2-3; D is undetermined. Germline V CDR1 and CDR2: KGHSH, LQKENI. CDR3 length: 14 residues. Trimming pared 1 base from V and 0 bases from J, leaving 5 bases between. The CDR3 here is CASSPRSSTDTQYF. CDR3 nucleotides: TGTGCCAGCTCACCACGGTCTAGCACAGATACGCAGTATTTT.

This chain links TRBV6-2 or TRBV6-3 with TRBJ2-1; possibly TRBD1 for D (5 bases). The V gene lost 4 bases and the J gene lost 3 bases, with 13 bases spanning the gap. This CDR3 has 15 residues. Germline V gene sequence: CDR1 MNHEY, CDR2 SVGEGT. The CDR3 reads CASSLSQGNYNEQFF. The CDR3 region has the DNA TGTGCCAGCAGTTTGAGTCAGGGCAACTACAATGAGCAGTTCTTC.